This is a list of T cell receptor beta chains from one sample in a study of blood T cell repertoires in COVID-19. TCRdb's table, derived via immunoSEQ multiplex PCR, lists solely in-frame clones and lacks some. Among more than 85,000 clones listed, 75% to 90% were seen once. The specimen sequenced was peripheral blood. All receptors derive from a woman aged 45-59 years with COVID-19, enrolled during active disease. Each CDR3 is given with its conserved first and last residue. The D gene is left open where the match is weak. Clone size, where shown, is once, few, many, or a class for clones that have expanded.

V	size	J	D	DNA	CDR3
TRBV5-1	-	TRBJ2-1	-	TGCGCCAGCAGCTTTAGCGTAGACTCCTACAATGAGCAGTTCTTC	CASSFSVDSYNEQFF
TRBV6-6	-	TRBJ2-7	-	TGTGCCAGCAGTAGTGGTAGGAGGCAGTACTTC	CASSSGRRQYF
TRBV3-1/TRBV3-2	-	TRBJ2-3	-	TGTGCCAGCAGGGGCTCCGGAGATACGCAGTATTTT	CASRGSGDTQYF
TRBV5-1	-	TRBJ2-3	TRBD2	TGCGCCAGCAGCTTGGCAGGGACTAGCGGGAACACAGATACGCAGTATTTT	CASSLAGTSGNTDTQYF
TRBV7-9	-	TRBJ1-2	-	TGTGCCAGCAGCGTGCCGGGTCTTAACTATGGCTACACCTTC	CASSVPGLNYGYTF
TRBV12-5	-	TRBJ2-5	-	TGTGCTAGTGGTTTGGTGGCAGGCGAGACCCAGTACTTC	CASGLVAGETQYF
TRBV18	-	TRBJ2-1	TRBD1	TGTGCCAGCTCACCGCAGGGGGCTCCCTACAATGAGCAGTTCTTC	CASSPQGAPYNEQFF
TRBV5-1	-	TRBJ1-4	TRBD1	TGCGCCAGCAGCCAAGCCGGGACAGCTAATGAAAAACTGTTTTTT	CASSQAGTANEKLFF
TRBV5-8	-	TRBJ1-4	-	TGTGCCAGCAGCTTGGGTCTCTATGAAAAACTGTTTTTT	CASSLGLYEKLFF
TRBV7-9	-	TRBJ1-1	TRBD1	TGTGCCAGCATCTTAAAACAGGGGAAAGGGAACACTGAAGCTTTCTTT	CASILKQGKGNTEAFF
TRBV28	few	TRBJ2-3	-	TGTGCCAGCAGGGACTCGGACGGGGGCACAGATACGCAGTATTTT	CASRDSDGGTDTQYF
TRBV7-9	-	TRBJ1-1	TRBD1	TGTGCCAGCAGCCAACAGGGGCCGAACACTGAAGCTTTCTTT	CASSQQGPNTEAFF
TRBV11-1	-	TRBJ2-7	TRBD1	TGTGCCAGCAGCTTAGGATCCGGACAGGGGGCGGGCGAGCAGTACTTC	CASSLGSGQGAGEQYF
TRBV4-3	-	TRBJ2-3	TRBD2	TGCGCCAGCAGCCAAGAGACTAGCGGGGGGGCTTTGGAAGATACGCAGTATTTT	CASSQETSGGALEDTQYF
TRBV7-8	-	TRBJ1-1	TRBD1	TGTGCCAGCAGCACGGGACAGGGGAGGAGCACTGAAGCTTTCTTT	CASSTGQGRSTEAFF
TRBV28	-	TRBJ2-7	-	TGTGCCAGCAGTCCGAGGTACGAGCAGTACTTC	CASSPRYEQYF
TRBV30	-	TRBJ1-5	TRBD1	TGTGCCTGGAGTTCTACCCGGACAGGGGTCAATCAGCCCCAGCATTTT	CAWSSTRTGVNQPQHF
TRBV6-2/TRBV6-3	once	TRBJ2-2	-	TGTGCCAGCAGTTACATTCGGCAGGGCGCCGGGGAGCTGTTTTTT	CASSYIRQGAGELFF
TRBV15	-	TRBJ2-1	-	TGTGCCACCAGCAGAGATCGAGGAGTAGGATTTTACAATGAGCAGTTCTTC	CATSRDRGVGFYNEQFF
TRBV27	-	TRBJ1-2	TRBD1	TGTGCCAGCAGTTTGTTTCAGGGGGCCAACTATGGCTACACCTTC	CASSLFQGANYGYTF
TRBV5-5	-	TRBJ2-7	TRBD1	TGTGCCAGCAGCGCAGGCGCAGGGGGCCGCGAGCAGTACTTC	CASSAGAGGREQYF
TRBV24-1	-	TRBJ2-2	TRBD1	TGTGCCACCAGTGGGTCGAGCCAGGGGGCGTTCGACACCGGGGAGCTGTTTTTT	CATSGSSQGAFDTGELFF
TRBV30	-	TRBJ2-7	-	TGTGCCTGGAGTGTAGGGCTAGCCCTCTACGAGCAGTACTTC	CAWSVGLALYEQYF
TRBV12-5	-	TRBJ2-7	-	TGTGCTAGTGGGCGTTCCCGGGACATTGCCTACGAGCAGTACTTC	CASGRSRDIAYEQYF
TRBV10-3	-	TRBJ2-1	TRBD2	TGTGCCATCAAGGGACGGGGGGGCACCGATGAGCAGTTCTTC	CAIKGRGGTDEQFF
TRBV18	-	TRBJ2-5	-	TGTGCCAGCTCACTCGCCAGCGGGTGGTACCAAGAGACCCAGTACTTC	CASSLASGWYQETQYF
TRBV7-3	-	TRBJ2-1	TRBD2	TGTGCCAGCAGCCGTCAGGGACTAGCCGATGAGCAGTTCTTC	CASSRQGLADEQFF
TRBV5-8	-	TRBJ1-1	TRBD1	TGTGCCAGCAGCTTGATTGAGACAGGGTTTGAAGCTTTCTTT	CASSLIETGFEAFF
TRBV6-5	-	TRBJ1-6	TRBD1	TGTGCCAGCTATGGACCGGGACAGGTTAATTCACCCCTCCACTTT	CASYGPGQVNSPLHF
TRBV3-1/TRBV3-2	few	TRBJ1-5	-	TGTGCCAGCAGCCAAGACCTTGTTCAGCCCCAGCATTTT	CASSQDLVQPQHF
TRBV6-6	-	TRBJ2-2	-	TGTGCCAGCAGAAGGGGTCGGAACACCGGGGAGCTGTTTTTT	CASRRGRNTGELFF
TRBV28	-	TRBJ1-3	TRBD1	TGTGCCAGCAGTTTATGGGACAGGGATGGAAACACCATATATTTT	CASSLWDRDGNTIYF
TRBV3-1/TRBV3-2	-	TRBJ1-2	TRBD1	TGTGCCAGCAGCCAAGGGTCACAGGGGGATGGCTACACCTTC	CASSQGSQGDGYTF
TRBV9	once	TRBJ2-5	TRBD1	TGTGCCAGCAGCTCCCTACGACAGGGTGGAGAGACCCAGTACTTC	CASSSLRQGGETQYF
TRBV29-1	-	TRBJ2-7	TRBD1	TGCAGCGTTGGGCCAGGGGGCGGCGAGCAGTACTTC	CSVGPGGGEQYF
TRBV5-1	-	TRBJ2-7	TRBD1	TGCGCCAGCAGCTTGGCGTCGGCAGGGGGCAGATACGAGCAGTACTTC	CASSLASAGGRYEQYF
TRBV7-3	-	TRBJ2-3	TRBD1	TGTGCCAGCGGAGGACAGGGACGGGCAGATACGCAGTATTTT	CASGGQGRADTQYF
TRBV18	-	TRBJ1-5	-	TGTGCCAGCTCACCAGGGCCCAGCAATCAGCCCCAGCATTTT	CASSPGPSNQPQHF
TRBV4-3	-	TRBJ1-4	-	TGCGCCAGCAGACCCGACTCCATTGTAGGTGAAAAACTGTTTTTT	CASRPDSIVGEKLFF
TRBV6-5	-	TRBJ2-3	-	TGTGCCAGCAGTTACTCGAGCATAAGCACAGATACGCAGTATTTT	CASSYSSISTDTQYF
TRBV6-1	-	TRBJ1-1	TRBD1	TGTGCCAGCAGTGAAAGACAGGGGGCGGCAGCTTTCTTT	CASSERQGAAAFF
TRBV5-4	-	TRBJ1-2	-	TGTGCCAGCAGCACAGGACGTCCTAACTATGGCTACACCTTC	CASSTGRPNYGYTF
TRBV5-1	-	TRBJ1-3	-	TGCGCCAGCAGCTTTTTGTCCAGCTCTGGAAACACCATATATTTT	CASSFLSSSGNTIYF
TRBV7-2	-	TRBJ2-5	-	TGTGCCAGCTCCCTGGGGCGGGGAGTGGGCCAAGAGACCCAGTACTTC	CASSLGRGVGQETQYF
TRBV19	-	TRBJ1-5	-	TGTGCCAGTATGGGAGGGGGGGCCAATCAGCCCCAGCATTTT	CASMGGGANQPQHF
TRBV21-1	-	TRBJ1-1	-	TGTGCCAGCAGCAAAGCCTTCAGCGGGACTTTCTTT	CASSKAFSGTFF
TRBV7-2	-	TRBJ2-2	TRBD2	TGTGCCAGCAGCTTCGTACTAGCGGGGGGTACCGGGGAGCTGTTTTTT	CASSFVLAGGTGELFF
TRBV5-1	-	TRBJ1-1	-	TGCGCCAGCAGATCGGACACTGAAGCTTTCTTT	CASRSDTEAFF
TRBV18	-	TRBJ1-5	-	TGTGCCAGCTCACCGGAGCCGCTGAATCAGCCCCAGCATTTT	CASSPEPLNQPQHF
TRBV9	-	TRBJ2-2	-	TGTGCCAGCAGCGTAGAAATAGCCTCCGGGGAGCTGTTTTTT	CASSVEIASGELFF
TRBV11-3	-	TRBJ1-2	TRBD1	TGTGCCAGCAGCTTACCGGGACAGGGGGTGAATGGCTACACCTTC	CASSLPGQGVNGYTF
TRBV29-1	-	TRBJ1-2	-	TGCAGCGTTCGAGGTCAAGCTAACTATGGCTACACCTTC	CSVRGQANYGYTF